A selection of T cell receptor beta chains follows, all from one sample in a study of a mutant IDH1 vaccine in newly diagnosed glioma. Libraries were prepared by immunoSEQ multiplex PCR; TCRdb keeps only in-frame clonotypes and omits some of them. Here the sample spans 35,000 to 40,000 clones, more than 80% being singletons. These receptors' antigens are unknown. This specimen consisted of PBMCs, obtained from a glioma patient whose treatment included an IDH1 peptide vaccine. Receptors originate from a man in his forties with glioma. CDR3s include the opening cysteine and the closing phenylalanine or tryptophan. D genes are given only for firm matches. Expanded clones are given a class, and other clones once, few, many or no size at all.

clone_size	v_call	d_call	cdr3_length	j_call	cdr3_aa	cdr3_nt
-	TRBV7-9	-	14	TRBJ1-6	CASSYEIPNSPLHF	TGTGCCAGCAGCTACGAAATTCCGAATTCACCCCTCCACTTT
-	TRBV9	TRBD2	19	TRBJ2-7	CASSVVIMWLAGTFWEQYF	TGTGCCAGCAGCGTAGTTATTATGTGGCTAGCGGGAACTTTCTGGGAGCAGTACTTC
-	TRBV5-8	TRBD1	15	TRBJ1-5	CATTPQGGNNQPQHF	TGTGCCACCACCCCACAGGGGGGGAACAATCAGCCCCAGCATTTT
few	TRBV19	-	13	TRBJ1-5	CASPGSFHQPQHF	TGTGCCAGCCCTGGCTCCTTTCATCAGCCCCAGCATTTT
-	TRBV13	TRBD2	15	TRBJ2-5	CASSLRIAGKETQYF	TGTGCCAGCAGCTTACGGATAGCGGGGAAAGAGACCCAGTACTTC
few	TRBV10-3	-	15	TRBJ1-1	CAISDPTGRNTEAFF	TGTGCCATCAGTGACCCTACAGGGAGGAACACTGAAGCTTTCTTT
-	TRBV7-8	TRBD1	17	TRBJ2-2	CASSFSVTGGYTGELFF	TGTGCCAGCAGCTTTTCAGTGACAGGGGGTTACACCGGGGAGCTGTTTTTT
-	TRBV5-8	-	15	TRBJ1-2	CASKNDPRKTYGYTF	TGTGCCAGCAAGAATGATCCACGAAAGACCTATGGCTACACCTTC
-	TRBV11-2	TRBD2	14	TRBJ2-3	CASKLAGGRDTQYF	TGTGCCAGCAAACTAGCGGGAGGGCGAGATACGCAGTATTTT
-	TRBV5-1	-	11	TRBJ2-3	CASSLDDTQYF	TGCGCCAGCAGCTTGGACGATACGCAGTATTTT
-	TRBV13	-	16	TRBJ2-1	CASSPGLRLLYNEQFF	TGTGCCAGCAGCCCGGGACTCCGATTACTATACAATGAGCAGTTCTTC
-	TRBV2	-	15	TRBJ2-7	CASSEQMDMGYEQYF	TGTGCCAGCAGTGAACAAATGGACATGGGATACGAGCAGTACTTC
-	TRBV19	-	13	TRBJ1-3	CASTGRSGNTIYF	TGTGCCAGTACAGGCCGCTCTGGAAACACCATATATTTT
-	TRBV15	-	14	TRBJ1-6	CATSRDSENSPLHF	TGTGCCACCAGCAGAGATTCAGAGAATTCACCCCTCCACTTT
-	TRBV4-3	TRBD1	15	TRBJ2-1	CASSLSYRGRDEQFF	TGCGCCAGCAGCCTCTCGTATAGGGGGCGGGATGAGCAGTTCTTC
-	TRBV30	-	16	TRBJ1-1	CAWSVRRRGPNTEAFF	TGTGCCTGGAGTGTACGGAGGAGAGGACCGAACACTGAAGCTTTCTTT
-	TRBV5-6	-	12	TRBJ2-1	CASSLTADEQFF	TGTGCCAGCAGCTTGACCGCGGATGAGCAGTTCTTC
-	TRBV11-3	TRBD1	16	TRBJ2-7	CASSLGGTGGNYEQYF	TGTGCCAGCAGCTTAGGCGGGACAGGGGGGAACTACGAGCAGTACTTC
few	TRBV7-2	TRBD1	16	TRBJ1-2	CASSPSTGGVNYGYTF	TGTGCCAGCAGCCCATCCACAGGGGGCGTAAACTATGGCTACACCTTC
-	TRBV4-3	-	15	TRBJ2-3	CASSQEGHSTDTQYF	TGCGCCAGCAGCCAAGAGGGACATAGCACAGATACGCAGTATTTT
-	TRBV7-9	-	14	TRBJ1-3	CASSQAGSGNTIYF	TGTGCCAGCAGCCAGGCGGGGTCGGGAAACACCATATATTTT
few	TRBV6-1	TRBD1	15	TRBJ1-2	CASSATGVFNYGYTF	TGTGCCAGCAGTGCAACAGGGGTTTTCAACTATGGCTACACCTTC
-	TRBV28	TRBD2	16	TRBJ2-1	CASSLPGTSGRNEQFF	TGTGCCAGCAGTCTCCCTGGGACTAGCGGGAGAAATGAGCAGTTCTTC
-	TRBV7-3	-	13	TRBJ2-5	CASSLTLGETQYF	TGTGCCAGCAGCTTAACCCTGGGAGAGACCCAGTACTTC
once	TRBV7-2	-	14	TRBJ1-1	CASSSQGLPTEAFF	TGTGCCAGCAGCTCCCAGGGCTTGCCCACTGAAGCTTTCTTT
-	TRBV5-1	TRBD1	15	TRBJ2-1	CASSRGDRGVNEQFF	TGCGCCAGCAGCCGCGGGGACAGGGGAGTTAATGAGCAGTTCTTC
-	TRBV5-1	-	15	TRBJ2-2	CASSFSRGGTGELFF	TGCGCCAGCAGCTTCTCCAGGGGAGGGACCGGGGAGCTGTTTTTT
-	TRBV7-9	TRBD2	15	TRBJ2-3	CAGAETSGGLDTQYF	TGTGCCGGCGCCGAGACTAGCGGTGGGTTAGATACGCAGTATTTT
few	TRBV16	TRBD1	13	TRBJ1-4	CASSPDRVEKLFF	TGTGCCAGCAGTCCGGACAGGGTGGAAAAACTGTTTTTT
-	TRBV11-2	TRBD1	17	TRBJ2-1	CASSLGQGDIGFNEQFF	TGTGCCAGCAGCTTAGGCCAGGGGGACATCGGTTTTAATGAGCAGTTCTTC
-	TRBV11-2	TRBD2	15	TRBJ2-2	CASSLTSLNTGELFF	TGTGCCAGCAGCTTGACTAGCCTGAACACCGGGGAGCTGTTTTTT
-	TRBV7-3	-	15	TRBJ1-1	CASSLMGQGNTEAFF	TGTGCCAGCAGCTTAATGGGGCAGGGAAACACTGAAGCTTTCTTT
-	TRBV15	TRBD2	17	TRBJ2-2	CATSLKRLAVNTGELFF	TGTGCCACCAGCCTTAAACGGCTAGCGGTCAACACCGGGGAGCTGTTTTTT
-	TRBV6-5	TRBD2	15	TRBJ2-3	CASSALAGGTDTQYF	TGTGCCAGCAGTGCACTAGCGGGCGGCACAGATACGCAGTATTTT
few	TRBV28	TRBD1	15	TRBJ1-2	CASSSGQGAVYGYTF	TGTGCCAGCAGCTCCGGACAGGGTGCAGTATATGGCTACACCTTC
-	TRBV11-2	-	13	TRBJ2-7	CASSLRGFYEQYF	TGTGCCAGCAGCTTAAGAGGGTTCTACGAGCAGTACTTC
once	TRBV2	-	11	TRBJ1-2	CASVENYGYTF	TGTGCCAGCGTTGAAAACTATGGCTACACCTTC
-	TRBV28	-	12	TRBJ1-2	CASMDGSYGYTF	TGTGCCAGCATGGACGGGAGCTATGGCTACACCTTC
-	TRBV4-3	-	14	TRBJ1-2	CASSQVGGDYGYTF	TGCGCCAGCAGCCAAGTTGGGGGAGACTATGGCTACACCTTC
-	TRBV7-8	TRBD2	15	TRBJ2-1	CASSLGLAKNNEQFF	TGTGCCAGCAGCTTAGGACTAGCGAAAAACAACGAGCAGTTCTTC
-	TRBV30	-	12	TRBJ2-5	CAWSPSQETQYF	TGTGCCTGGAGTCCCAGCCAAGAGACCCAGTACTTC
-	TRBV15	-	12	TRBJ2-7	CATSRDHYEQYF	TGTGCCACCAGCAGAGACCACTACGAGCAGTACTTC
-	TRBV7-2	TRBD1	18	TRBJ1-5	CASSPMAGTGGFNQPQHF	TGTGCCAGCAGCCCAATGGCCGGGACAGGGGGCTTTAATCAGCCCCAGCATTTT
-	TRBV21-1	-	17	TRBJ1-2	CASSGRVITLVDYGYTF	TGTGCCAGCAGCGGACGGGTTATAACCCTCGTTGACTATGGCTACACCTTC
-	TRBV27	-	14	TRBJ1-2	CASRTSDTNYGYTF	TGTGCCAGCAGAACATCGGACACGAACTATGGCTACACCTTC
-	TRBV28	TRBD1	15	TRBJ1-5	CASGTGGKGNQPQHF	TGTGCCAGCGGGACAGGGGGCAAGGGCAATCAGCCCCAGCATTTT
-	TRBV7-2	TRBD1	15	TRBJ2-7	CASSEDGTGDDEQYF	TGTGCCAGCAGCGAGGATGGGACAGGGGACGACGAGCAGTACTTC
-	TRBV7-2	TRBD1	15	TRBJ1-6	CASSLAGQGGPPLHF	TGTGCCAGCAGCTTGGCGGGACAGGGGGGACCACCCCTCCACTTT
-	TRBV7-2	-	13	TRBJ2-5	CASSLEQGRIQYF	TGTGCCAGCAGCTTAGAGCAGGGGAGGATCCAGTACTTC
once	TRBV6-5	-	13	TRBJ1-2	CASSYQASDGYTF	TGTGCCAGCAGTTACCAAGCCTCGGATGGCTACACCTTC
-	TRBV6-6	TRBD1	13	TRBJ1-5	CASSYPTGDTQHF	TGTGCCAGCAGTTACCCAACAGGGGACACACAGCATTTT
-	TRBV29-1	-	13	TRBJ2-7	CSAGGGAQYEQYF	TGCAGCGCAGGTGGAGGGGCCCAATACGAGCAGTACTTC
few	TRBV5-6	-	13	TRBJ1-5	CASSSQRVGPQHF	TGTGCCAGCAGCTCCCAGAGAGTAGGGCCCCAGCATTTT